Each of the 6 T cell receptor beta chains below was sequenced from the same sample in a study of response to subunit inactivated influenza vaccine. Each CDR3 protein gets one entry after TCRdb re-called the RT-PCR reads with MiXCR. The data hold about 780,000 distinct CDR3 sequences, with less than 20% observed a single time. The sequences come from PBMCs from blood, collected roughly 5 days after vaccination. These receptors all stem from a man in his forties or fifties who received an inactivated influenza vaccine.

The chain employs TRBV7-9 and TRBJ2-3; 13 positions agree with TRBD2. This CDR3 is built from 16 residues. Losses at the gene ends were 5 bases for V and 5 bases for J; bases not matched to a gene: 7. Germline CDR1 and CDR2: SEHNR and FQNEAQ (reference sequence). CDR3 loop: CASSLRTSGRVDTQYF. DNA for the CDR3: TGTGCCAGCAGCCTGAGGACTAGCGGGAGAGTAGATACGCAGTATTTT.

This clonotype was found a few times. DNA for the CDR3: TGCAGTGCTACGAGGGTGGACTCCTACAATGAGCAGTTCTTC. Protein sequence: CSATRVDSYNEQFF. The chain joins TRBV20-1 to TRBJ2-1; perhaps TRBD2 as D (5 bases). Germline assignment: CDR1 DFQATT and CDR2 SNEGSKA (reference sequence). V gave up 4 bases and J gave up 0 bases, with 10 bases separating them. This CDR3 is built from 14 residues.

This clonotype has a handful of counts. The rearrangement joins TRBV12-3 or TRBV12-4 to TRBJ2-5; TRBD2 matches at 7 bases. With 7 bases clipped from V and 5 bases from J, the junction kept 13 bases outside the gene matches. The CDR3 runs 15 residues. CDR3 in amino acids: CASKGGTWFGETQYF. CDR3 DNA: TGTGCCAGCAAGGGAGGGACGTGGTTTGGGGAGACCCAGTACTTC.

This clonotype appeared a few times. This sequence joins TRBV7-9 and TRBJ2-1, with 7 bases matching TRBD1. The ends lost 5 bases at V and 7 bases at J; junction bases unmatched: 8. The CDR3 has 14 amino acids. Germline CDR1 and CDR2: SEHNR and FQNEAQ (reference sequence). The CDR3 protein is CASSPRGRGNEQFF. For the CDR3, the DNA is TGTGCCAGCAGCCCTCGGGGCAGGGGGAATGAGCAGTTCTTC.

Comments on this clonotype: One end of the junction does not line up with germline, which may come from a read error. The chain joins TRBV7-3 to TRBJ2-2; 8 nucleotides line up with TRBD2. Germline V gives CDR1 SGHTA, CDR2 FQGTGA. The CDR3 covers 16 residues. This CDR3 is CASILTSGMNTGELFF. For the CDR3, the DNA is TGTGCCAGCATCTTAACTAGCGGAATGAACACCGGGGAGCTGTTTTTT.

This clonotype was observed at least ten times. V is TRBV20-1 and J is TRBJ2-7; 13 positions agree with TRBD2. The CDR3 has 14 amino acids. Trimming took 5 bases from V and 7 from J; bases not matched to a gene: 8. Germline CDR1 DFQATT, CDR2 SNEGSKA (reference sequence). CDR3 sequence (DNA): TGCAGTGCTCACAGGACTAGCGGGAGCGGTGAGCAGTACTTC. Translating it yields CSAHRTSGSGEQYF.